One sample yielded the 30 T cell receptor beta chains listed below, sequenced in a study of cytomegalovirus exposure and HLA in healthy donors. Vbeta (60) and Jbeta (13) primers were used in the PCR. Clones were sequenced by immunoSEQ multiplex PCR, and TCRdb holds only the in-frame ones, with some missing. The sample records about 140,000 clones, around 73% being singletons. The sequenced sample consisted of PBMCs. The receptors shown here come from a woman in her forties in good health and CMV-seronegative.

V is TRBV11-1 and J is TRBJ1-1; unclear D gene. From germline, CDR1 is SGHAT and CDR2 FQDESV (reference sequence). The CDR3 is 15 amino acids. V was pared by 1 base and J by 0 bases, with 9 bases between. CDR3 DNA: TGTGCCAGCAGCTTAGTCCCTACCATGAACACTGAAGCTTTCTTT. Protein product: CASSLVPTMNTEAFF.

The V and J genes are TRBV19 and TRBJ2-4; tentatively, D is TRBD2 (6 bases). CDR3 length: 15 residues. Between the trimmed V and J ends, which lost 4 bases and 5 bases, there was a span of 15 bases. The germline CDR1 and CDR2 sequences are LNHDA and SQIVND (reference sequence). This CDR3 reads CASSNFNWGENIQYF. The DNA for the CDR3 is TGTGCCAGTAGTAACTTCAACTGGGGGGAAAACATTCAGTACTTC.

The chain carries TRBV5-1 and TRBJ2-7; TRBD1 is a possible D gene (7 bases). Trimming cost V 0 bases and J 3 bases, with 16 bases left between them. The CDR3 has 16 residues. CDR1 is SGHRS and CDR2 is YFSETQ in the germline V gene. DNA for the CDR3: TGCGCCAGCAGCTTGGTGGGGCGGGACAGAAACTACGAGCAGTACTTC. Its translation: CASSLVGRDRNYEQYF. Variable domain in full (rest from reference TRBV5-1 and TRBJ2-7): KAGVTQTPRYLIKTRGQQVTLSCSPISGHRSVSWYQQTPGQGLQFLFEYFSETQRNKGNFPGRFSGRQFSNSRSEMNVSTLELGDSALYLCASSLVGRDRNYEQYFGPGTRLTVT.

This chain connects TRBV6-1 to TRBJ1-5; D is unclear. CDR1 is MNHNS and CDR2 is SASEGT in the germline V gene. The V gene lost 1 base and the J gene lost 3 bases, with 7 bases spanning the gap. This CDR3 region has 14 residues. The CDR3 sequence is CASSEGTNNQPQHF. The CDR3 DNA is TGTGCCAGCAGTGAAGGGACTAACAATCAGCCCCAGCATTTT.

V and J are TRBV2 and TRBJ1-5; tentatively, D is TRBD1 (5 bases). The CDR3 loop spans 14 amino acids. V was trimmed by 4 bases and J by 0 bases, leaving 7 bases between them. CDR1 and CDR2 (germline): SNHLY, FYNNEI. As DNA, the CDR3 is TGTGCCAGCAGTGGGGGGGATAGCAATCAGCCCCAGCATTTT. Residues: CASSGGDSNQPQHF. The variable domain in full, completed from reference TRBV2 and TRBJ1-5, reads EPEVTQTPSHQVTQMGQEVILRCVPISNHLYFYWYRQILGQKVEFLVSFYNNEISEKSEIFDDQFSVERPDGSNFTLKIRSTKLEDSAMYFCASSGGDSNQPQHFGDGTRLSIL.

The chain recombines TRBV7-8 with TRBJ2-2; the match to TRBD2 covers 8 bases. V was pared by 5 bases and J by 6 bases, with 5 bases of the junction left unmatched. The CDR3 runs 14 residues. CDR1 and CDR2 from the germline V gene are SGHVS and FQNEAQ. CDR3 loop: CASSQSGGPGELFF. The CDR3 DNA is TGTGCCAGCAGCCAAAGCGGGGGCCCCGGGGAGCTGTTTTTT. Using reference TRBV7-8 and TRBJ2-2 for the parts outside the CDR3, the full variable domain is GAGVSQSPRYKVAKRGQDVALRCDPISGHVSLFWYQQALGQGPEFLTYFQNEAQLDKSGLPSDRFFAERPEGSVSTLKIQRTQQEDSAVYLCASSQSGGPGELFFGEGSRLTVL.

The CDR3 bases are TGTGCCAGCAGTGAATTCCAGGGGCCGTACGAGCAGTACTTC. Amino acid sequence: CASSEFQGPYEQYF. The rearrangement uses TRBV6-1 and TRBJ2-7; a weak D match, TRBD1 (6 bases). V was trimmed by 2 bases and J by 4 bases, leaving 12 bases between them. This CDR3 has 14 amino acids. Looked up from germline, CDR1 is MNHNS and CDR2 is SASEGT.

V is TRBV18 and J is TRBJ1-2; no clear D gene. CDR3 size: 15 residues. The germline V and J ends were trimmed by 0 bases and 4 bases, with 12 bases remaining between them. Germline CDR1 reads KGHSH; CDR2 reads LQKENI. CDR3 amino acids: CASSPPSPISYGYTF. The CDR3 DNA is TGTGCCAGCTCACCACCAAGCCCCATTTCCTATGGCTACACCTTC.

This chain connects TRBV6-5 to TRBJ2-5; TRBD1 agrees at 11 bases. This CDR3 spans 16 amino acids. Trimming took 4 bases from V and 2 from J; bases not matched to a gene: 6. Germline V gene data show CDR1 as MNHEY and CDR2 as SVGAGI. CDR3 amino acids: CASSSWTGGPQETQYF. CDR3 bases: TGTGCCAGCAGTTCCTGGACAGGGGGCCCACAAGAGACCCAGTACTTC.

This rearrangement joins TRBV13 to TRBJ2-1; D is undetermined. Germline CDR1 reads PRHDT; CDR2 reads FYEKMQ (reference sequence). The CDR3 loop spans 14 amino acids. V dropped 4 bases and J dropped 7 bases, with 14 bases sitting between them. CDR3 residues: CASSSVDLTNEQFF. The CDR3, as DNA: TGTGCCAGCAGCTCCGTCGACTTGACGAATGAGCAGTTCTTC.

This clone was detected only once. The chain employs TRBV6-5 and TRBJ1-5; D may be TRBD1 (5 bases). V dropped 2 bases and J dropped 4 bases, with 12 bases sitting between them. Germline V gives CDR1 MNHEY, CDR2 SVGAGI. The CDR3 runs to 15 residues. The CDR3 region is CASSYRGKRNQPQHF. CDR3 DNA: TGTGCCAGCAGTTACAGGGGTAAGAGAAATCAGCCCCAGCATTTT.

The chain uses TRBV7-2 and TRBJ2-3, with D possibly being TRBD2 (5 bases). The V gene lost 4 bases and the J gene lost 4 bases, with 21 bases spanning the gap. The CDR3 has 17 amino acids. Per the germline V gene, CDR1 is SGHTA and CDR2 is FQGNSA. CDR3 amino acids: CASSSRHRGGLPDTQYF. CDR3 DNA: TGTGCCAGCAGCTCACGTCATAGAGGCGGGCTCCCAGATACGCAGTATTTT.

In nucleotides, the CDR3 is TGTGCCAGCAGCTCGACAGGGGGGTTTCAGCCCCAGCATTTT. As protein: CASSSTGGFQPQHF. The gene calls are TRBV7-9 and TRBJ1-5; 9 nucleotides agree with TRBD1. The germline gives CDR1 SEHNR, CDR2 FQNEAQ (reference sequence). The CDR3 spans 14 residues. V dropped 4 bases and J dropped 6; count of bases not matched to a gene: 4.

The chain links TRBV19 to TRBJ1-1; 8 nucleotides align to TRBD1. J lost 5 bases, V lost 6 bases, and 5 bases had no gene match. CDR3 length: 13 amino acids. Germline V lookup: CDR1 LNHDA, CDR2 SQIVND (reference sequence). The CDR3 loop reads CASRDRVTTEAFF. The CDR3 coding sequence is TGTGCCAGTAGGGACAGGGTGACTACTGAAGCTTTCTTT.

This clone has just one count. The chain uses TRBV13 and TRBJ2-1, with TRBD1 matching over 7 bases. The CDR3 runs to 14 residues. With 3 bases clipped from V and 6 bases from J, the junction kept 5 bases outside the gene matches. Germline loops: CDR1 PRHDT, CDR2 FYEKMQ (reference sequence). CDR3 loop: CASSFTGEGNEQFF. In DNA form, the CDR3 reads TGTGCCAGCAGCTTTACAGGGGAAGGCAATGAGCAGTTCTTC.

The rearrangement joins TRBV7-3 to TRBJ2-1, with D unclear. CDR3 length: 16 amino acids. Trimming removed 2 bases from V and 1 base from J, with 12 bases in between. Germline assignment: CDR1 SGHTA and CDR2 FQGTGA. CDR3 sequence reads: CASSLLVAQSYNEQFF. CDR3 DNA sequence: TGTGCCAGCAGCTTATTGGTAGCCCAGTCCTACAATGAGCAGTTCTTC.

J is TRBJ1-4 and V is TRBV15, with D tentatively TRBD1 (6 bases). The CDR3 has 15 amino acids. V lost 5 bases to trimming and J lost 3 bases, with 13 bases between them. CDR1 and CDR2 from the germline V gene are LNHNV and YYDKDF (reference sequence). This CDR3 reads CATSGAGTPNEKLFF. CDR3 coding DNA: TGTGCCACCAGCGGAGCCGGGACACCTAATGAAAAACTGTTTTTT.

This clone has a handful of counts. A read error may account for a junction end that differs from germline. The V gene is TRBV6-6, the J gene TRBJ2-7; D unresolved. Germline values: CDR1 MNHNY, CDR2 SVGAGI (reference sequence). The CDR3 spans 13 residues. CDR3 DNA sequence: TGTGCCAGCAGTTACGGGCAATCCTCCGAGCAGTACTTC. Protein sequence: CASSYGQSSEQYF.

This clone was seen a few times. The chain links TRBV29-1 to TRBJ1-1, with D maybe TRBD1 (5 bases). Germline CDR1 reads SQVTM; CDR2 reads ANQGSEA. V was trimmed by 4 bases and J by 0 bases, leaving 9 bases between them. There are 13 residues in the CDR3. The CDR3 DNA reads as TGCAGCGTTGGCGGGGCCTTGAACACTGAAGCTTTCTTT. The encoded protein is CSVGGALNTEAFF.

The gene calls are TRBV7-9 and TRBJ2-7; possible D gene TRBD2, 5 bases. CDR1 SEHNR and CDR2 FQNEAQ come from the germline V gene (reference sequence). CDR3 length equals 15 residues. The V end was cut by 5 bases, the J end by 6 bases, with 20 bases between. The CDR3 DNA is TGTGCCAGCAGCAGCCCGAACGGACTGGCAGGCGAGCAGTACTTC. Amino acid sequence: CASSSPNGLAGEQYF.

The rearrangement uses TRBV7-2 and TRBJ1-6, with 9 bases aligning to TRBD1. CDR3 length: 14 residues. Germline CDR1 reads SGHTA; CDR2 reads FQGNSA. The V segment lost 6 bases and the J segment 7 bases; nucleotides outside the gene matches: 4. The CDR3 DNA reads as TGTGCCAGCAGGAGCGACAGGGGGAATTCACCCCTCCACTTT. Its protein product is CASRSDRGNSPLHF.

The chain couples TRBV2 to TRBJ2-7, with D uncertain. The germline gives CDR1 SNHLY, CDR2 FYNNEI. Trimming removed 10 bases at V and 2 bases at J, with 12 bases between. The CDR3 sequence is 12 residues long. The CDR3 DNA sequence: TGTGCCACTGGCCGACATCCCTACGAGCAGTACTTC. Translation: CATGRHPYEQYF.

This clone has only a few counts. V gene TRBV9 combines with J gene TRBJ2-3; 10 bases are shared with TRBD2. In germline, CDR1 is SGDLS, CDR2 YYNGEE. The CDR3 is made up of 18 amino acids. Unmatched junction bases numbered 12, after V lost 3 bases and J lost 2 bases. CDR3 DNA: TGTGCCAGCAGCGGCGATAGATTAGCGGGGGGCATCACAGATACGCAGTATTTT. This sequence encodes CASSGDRLAGGITDTQYF.

The chain uses TRBV6-1 and TRBJ2-5; 9 bases match TRBD1. The germline CDR1 and CDR2 sequences are MNHNS and SASEGT. CDR3 length: 13 residues. Trimming removed 8 bases from V and 5 bases from J; junction bases left unmatched: 6. The CDR3 spells CASGDREQETQYF. The CDR3 nucleotides read TGTGCCAGCGGGGACAGGGAGCAGGAGACCCAGTACTTC.

The rearrangement uses TRBV27 and TRBJ1-6; a weak D match, TRBD1 (6 bases). Germline-derived CDR1 and CDR2 are MNHEY and SMNVEV (reference sequence). This CDR3 comprises 16 residues. Trimming removed 5 bases at V and 9 bases at J, with 20 bases between. CDR3 bases: TGTGCCAGCAGTCACCCAACAGGGCTGGGATCTTCACCCCTCCACTTT. Translation: CASSHPTGLGSSPLHF.

The rearrangement joins TRBV5-5 to TRBJ1-2; D is uncertain. The germline gives CDR1 SGHKS, CDR2 YYEKEE (reference sequence). V lost 0 bases, J lost 7 bases, and 19 bases lay in between. This CDR3 has 16 amino acids. The CDR3 protein is CASSLDGEVRYSGYTF. In DNA, the CDR3 is TGTGCCAGCAGCTTGGACGGGGAGGTCCGCTATTCTGGCTACACCTTC.

The chain has TRBV13 and TRBJ1-1; D gene unclear. Germline CDR1 and CDR2: PRHDT and FYEKMQ (reference sequence). Trimming stripped 3 bases from V and 1 base from J, with 3 bases between. The CDR3 length is 12 residues. The CDR3 loop reads CASSFRNTEAFF. In DNA, the CDR3 is TGTGCCAGCAGCTTTAGGAACACTGAAGCTTTCTTT.

V and J are TRBV19 and TRBJ2-1; D call uncertain. The germline gives CDR1 LNHDA, CDR2 SQIVND (reference sequence). The V end was cut by 7 bases, the J end by 7 bases, with 11 bases between. There are 12 residues in the CDR3. In nucleotides, the CDR3 is TGTGCCAGTAAAAATGTTATGAATGAGCAGTTCTTC. Translating gives CASKNVMNEQFF.

This chain joins TRBV27 and TRBJ2-7; TRBD1 matches at 12 bases. This CDR3 spans 19 amino acids. J lost 4 bases, V lost 5 bases, and 18 bases had no gene match. CDR1 MNHEY and CDR2 SMNVEV come from the germline V gene (reference sequence). CDR3 loop: CASSQLLGLGTGGSYEQYF. CDR3 DNA: TGTGCCAGCAGTCAACTCTTGGGGTTGGGGACAGGGGGCTCATACGAGCAGTACTTC.

CDR3 nucleotide sequence: TGCGCCAGCAGCTTGGATGGGACAGGTAGGGGGATAACTGAAGCTTTCTTT. Its protein product is CASSLDGTGRGITEAFF. The genes are TRBV5-1 and TRBJ1-1, with 8 bases that match TRBD1. Germline-derived CDR1 and CDR2 are SGHRS and YFSETQ. The CDR3 runs 17 residues. The V and J ends lost 0 bases and 5 bases, in that order; junction bases with no gene match: 12.